This T cell receptor (beta chain) was identified in a study of Graves' ophthalmopathy and Graves' hyperthyroidism. Study-level information: Peripheral blood (taken before any treatment) was collected at initial diagnosis.

RNA transcripts were the source from which TCR beta CDR3 regions were amplified. First-round RT-PCR with HTBI primers preceded a second-round multiplex PCR. A single record per CDR3 protein comes from TCRdb applying MiXCR to the multiplex PCR reads. The table has approximately 480,000 distinct CDR3 sequences, around 14% seen once; the top ten hold 9.8%. The CDR3 covers 18 residues. Per germline, CDR1 LGHNT and CDR2 FRNRAP. Trimming cost V 0 bases and J 0 bases; bases outside gene matches: 8. Ophthalmopathy was moderately-to-severely active, CAS at least 3, NOSPECS at least 4, lasting under 3 months. Patients were left out if they had other autoimmune diseases, uncontrolled infections, pregnancy or lactation. It was on clinical symptoms, serum thyroxine, TRAb, thyroid ultrasound and orbital computed tomography that diagnosis relied. This clonotype came up many times.

This chain joins TRBV12-5 and TRBJ2-5; 9 bases agree with TRBD1. The sequenced material came from blood. The TCR was taken from a woman aged 25 to 39 with Graves' ophthalmopathy. The CDR3 DNA sequence: TGTGCTAGTGGTTTGGTACATAGGGACAGGGTCTACCAAGAGACCCAGTACTTC. Protein product: CASGLVHRDRVYQETQYF.